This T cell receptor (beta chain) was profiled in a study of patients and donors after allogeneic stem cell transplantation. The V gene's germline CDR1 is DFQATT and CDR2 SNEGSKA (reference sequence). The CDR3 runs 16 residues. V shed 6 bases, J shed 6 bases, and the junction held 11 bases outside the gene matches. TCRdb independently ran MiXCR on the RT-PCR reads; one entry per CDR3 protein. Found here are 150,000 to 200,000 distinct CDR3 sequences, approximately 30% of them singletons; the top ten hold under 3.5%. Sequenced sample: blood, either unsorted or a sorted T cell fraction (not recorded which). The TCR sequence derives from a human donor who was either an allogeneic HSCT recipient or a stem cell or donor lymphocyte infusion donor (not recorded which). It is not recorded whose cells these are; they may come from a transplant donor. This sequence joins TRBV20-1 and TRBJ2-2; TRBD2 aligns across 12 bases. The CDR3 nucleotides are TGCAGTGCAGCCCTTGGGTCTAGCGGGAGGGCCGGGGAGCTGTTTTTT. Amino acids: CSAALGSSGRAGELFF.